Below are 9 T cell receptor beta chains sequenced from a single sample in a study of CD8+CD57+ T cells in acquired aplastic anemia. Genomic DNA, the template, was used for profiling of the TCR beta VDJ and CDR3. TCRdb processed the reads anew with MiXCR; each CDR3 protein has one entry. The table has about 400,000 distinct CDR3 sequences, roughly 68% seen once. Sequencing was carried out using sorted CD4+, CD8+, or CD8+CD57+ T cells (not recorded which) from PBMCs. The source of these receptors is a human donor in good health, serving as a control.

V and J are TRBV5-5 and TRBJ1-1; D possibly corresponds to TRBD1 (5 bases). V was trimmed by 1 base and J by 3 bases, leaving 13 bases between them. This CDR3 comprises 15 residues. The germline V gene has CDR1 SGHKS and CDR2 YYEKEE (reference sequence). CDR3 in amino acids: CASSLRQGSHTEAFF. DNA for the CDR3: TGTGCCAGCAGCTTGAGGCAGGGTTCTCACACTGAAGCTTTCTTT.

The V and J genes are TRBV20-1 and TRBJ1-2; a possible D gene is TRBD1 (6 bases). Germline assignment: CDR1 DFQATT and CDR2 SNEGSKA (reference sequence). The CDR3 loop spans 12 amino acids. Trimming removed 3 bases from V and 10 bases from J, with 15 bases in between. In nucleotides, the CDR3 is TGCAGTGCTAGGCACAGGGTGGACACCTACACCTTC. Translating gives CSARHRVDTYTF.

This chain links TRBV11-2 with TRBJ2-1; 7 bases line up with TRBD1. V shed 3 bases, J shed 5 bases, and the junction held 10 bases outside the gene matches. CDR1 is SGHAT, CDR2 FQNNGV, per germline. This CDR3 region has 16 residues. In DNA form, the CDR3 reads TGTGCCAGCAGCTTTCAATCGGGCAGGGGGAACAATGAGCAGTTCTTC. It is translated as CASSFQSGRGNNEQFF.

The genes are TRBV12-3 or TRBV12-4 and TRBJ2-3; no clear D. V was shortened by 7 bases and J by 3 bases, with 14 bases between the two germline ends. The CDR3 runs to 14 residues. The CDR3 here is CASIASGQTDTQYF. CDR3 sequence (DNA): TGTGCCAGCATCGCCTCAGGTCAAACAGATACGCAGTATTTT.

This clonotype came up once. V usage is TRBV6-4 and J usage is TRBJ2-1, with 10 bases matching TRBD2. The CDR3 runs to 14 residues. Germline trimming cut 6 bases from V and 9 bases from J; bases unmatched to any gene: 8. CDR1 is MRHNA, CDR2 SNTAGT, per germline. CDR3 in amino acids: CASSPSGSRSEQFF. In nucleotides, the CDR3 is TGTGCCAGCAGCCCTAGCGGGAGCAGGAGTGAGCAGTTCTTC.

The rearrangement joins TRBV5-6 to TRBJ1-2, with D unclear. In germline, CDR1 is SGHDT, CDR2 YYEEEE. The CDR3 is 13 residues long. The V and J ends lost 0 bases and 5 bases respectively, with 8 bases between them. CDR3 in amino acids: CASSLGSQYGYTF. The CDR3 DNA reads TGTGCCAGCAGCTTGGGTAGTCAGTATGGCTACACCTTC.

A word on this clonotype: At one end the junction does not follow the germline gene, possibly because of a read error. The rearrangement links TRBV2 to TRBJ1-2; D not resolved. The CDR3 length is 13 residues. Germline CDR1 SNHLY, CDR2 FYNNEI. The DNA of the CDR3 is TGCGCCAGCAGTAAAGTTCGCTACGGAGGCTACACCTTC. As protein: CASSKVRYGGYTF.

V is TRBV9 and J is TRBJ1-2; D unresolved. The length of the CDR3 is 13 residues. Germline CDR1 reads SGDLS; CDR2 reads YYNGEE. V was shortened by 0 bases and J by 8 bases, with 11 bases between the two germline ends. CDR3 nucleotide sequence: TGTGCCAGCAGCGTAGATGCGTTGAACGGCTACACCTTC. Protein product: CASSVDALNGYTF.

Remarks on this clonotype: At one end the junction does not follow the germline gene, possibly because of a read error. The CDR3 DNA follows: TGTGCCAGCAGCTTAGCCACCACGGAAGCCGCACTGTGTTTT. Protein sequence: CASSLATTEAALCF. The chain recombines TRBV2 with TRBJ2-3; D gene unclear. Germline-derived CDR1 and CDR2 are SNHLY and FYNNEI. This CDR3 has 14 residues.